This TCR beta chain was sequenced for a study of tumor and adjacent non-tumor tissue in lung cancer. Study-level information: Each sample yielded 4 million to 4.5 million productive TCRbeta reads on average. Overall study results and limits: Significantly higher TCR diversity was found in tumor than normal lung. Top 100 clones took a larger repertoire share in normal lung.

A modified ARM-PCR protocol with three rounds of nested PCR amplified TCRbeta. MiXCR, applied by TCRdb to the multiplex PCR reads, yields one record per CDR3 protein. The repertoire holds roughly 140,000 distinct CDR3 sequences, around two thirds seen once, with around a sixth in the top ten. As concerns this clonotype: The antigen remains undetermined.

No cell sorting was done before RNA was extracted from the tissue. Germline V gives CDR1 MDHEN, CDR2 SYDVKM. This CDR3 has 12 residues. The V end lost 6 bases, the J end lost 9 bases, and 12 bases lay between the germline ends. Specimen: lung tumor tissue. The origin of this receptor is a man aged 55 to 70 with small cell lung cancer. The genes are TRBV28 and TRBJ2-1, with D unresolved. CDR3 nucleotides: TGTGCCAGCAGCCGGGCGACGGGTGAGCAGTTCTTC. Translating gives CASSRATGEQFF.